This paragraph covers one TCR beta chain sequence. Some clones are missing from TCRdb's copy, which holds only in-frame ones; the method was immunoSEQ multiplex PCR. The sample includes about 22,000 clones, roughly 91% seen only once; the top ten take over 1%. Time point noted: pre-treatment baseline. The record originates from a study of blood T cell dynamics during melanoma immunotherapy. Germline V gene lookup returns CDR1 LNHNV and CDR2 YYDKDF (reference sequence). Between the trimmed V and J ends, which lost 6 bases and 6 bases, there was a span of 16 bases. The CDR3 totals 14 residues. The chain uses TRBV15 and TRBJ2-3; D gene ambiguous. The receptor was derived from a human donor with melanoma. This material consisted of blood, taken from a patient treated with checkpoint blockade. CDR3 loop: CATSDRSAFDTQYF. Here the CDR3 DNA reads TGTGCCACCAGTGATCGTTCAGCATTCGATACGCAGTATTTT. The full variable domain, completed using reference TRBV15 and TRBJ2-3, is DAMVIQNPRYQVTQFGKPVTLSCSQTLNHNVMYWYQQKSSQAPKLLFHYYDKDFNNEADTPDNFQSRRPNTSFCFLDIRSPGLGDTAMYLCATSDRSAFDTQYFGPGTRLTVL.